This T cell receptor (beta chain) was found in a study of T cells in Graves' hyperthyroidism and ophthalmopathy. On the study more broadly: Initial diagnosis, before any treatment, was when peripheral blood was collected.

This clonotype was found a few times. This CDR3 has 15 residues. V was clipped by 2 bases and J by 6 bases; unmatched bases: 8. Per the germline V gene, CDR1 is SGHAT and CDR2 is FQNNGV. The TCR beta CDR3 regions underwent amplification using RNA transcripts as the source. Carried out on the TCR CDR3, a first-round RT-PCR used the HTBI primer set. TCRdb reanalysed the multiplex PCR reads using MiXCR and keeps one entry per CDR3 protein. This table has roughly 160,000 distinct CDR3 sequences, over 7.5% appearing once. The TCR originated in a woman under 30 with Graves' hyperthyroidism that later progressed to Graves' ophthalmopathy. The specimen was blood. The chain uses TRBV11-2 and TRBJ1-2; the match to TRBD1 covers 8 bases. The CDR3 spells CASSLIQGASDGYTF. In DNA form, the CDR3 reads TGTGCCAGCAGCTTAATTCAGGGGGCGTCAGATGGCTACACCTTC.